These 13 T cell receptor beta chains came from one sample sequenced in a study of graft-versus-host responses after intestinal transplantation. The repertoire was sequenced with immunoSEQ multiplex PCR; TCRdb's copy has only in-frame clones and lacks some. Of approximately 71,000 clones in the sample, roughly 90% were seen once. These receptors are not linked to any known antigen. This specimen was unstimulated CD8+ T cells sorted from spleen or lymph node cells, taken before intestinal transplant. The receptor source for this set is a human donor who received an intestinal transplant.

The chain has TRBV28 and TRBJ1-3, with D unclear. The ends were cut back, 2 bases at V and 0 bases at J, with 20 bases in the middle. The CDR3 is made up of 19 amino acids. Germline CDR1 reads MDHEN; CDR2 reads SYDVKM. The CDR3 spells CASSLAVPGEHISGNTIYF. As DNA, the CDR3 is TGTGCCAGCAGTTTAGCCGTTCCCGGGGAACATATCTCTGGAAACACCATATATTTT.

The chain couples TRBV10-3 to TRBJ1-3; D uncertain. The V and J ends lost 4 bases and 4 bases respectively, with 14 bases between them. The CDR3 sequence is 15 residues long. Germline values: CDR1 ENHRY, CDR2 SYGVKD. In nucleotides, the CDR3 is TGTGCCATCAGTGGCCCCGAGACTGACGGAAACACCATATATTTT. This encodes CAISGPETDGNTIYF.

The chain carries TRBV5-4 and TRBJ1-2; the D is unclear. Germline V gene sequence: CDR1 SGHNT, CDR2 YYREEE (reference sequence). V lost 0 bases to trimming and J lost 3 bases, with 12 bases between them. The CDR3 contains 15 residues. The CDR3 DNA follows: TGTGCCAGCAGCTTGGGCATCGAGGGAGACTATGGCTACACCTTC. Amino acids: CASSLGIEGDYGYTF.

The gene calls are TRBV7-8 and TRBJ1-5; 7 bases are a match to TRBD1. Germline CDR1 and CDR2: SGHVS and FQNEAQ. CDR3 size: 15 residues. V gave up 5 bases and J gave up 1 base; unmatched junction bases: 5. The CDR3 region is CASSAGGQSNQPQHF. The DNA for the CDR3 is TGTGCCAGCAGCGCGGGGGGACAGAGCAATCAGCCCCAGCATTTT.

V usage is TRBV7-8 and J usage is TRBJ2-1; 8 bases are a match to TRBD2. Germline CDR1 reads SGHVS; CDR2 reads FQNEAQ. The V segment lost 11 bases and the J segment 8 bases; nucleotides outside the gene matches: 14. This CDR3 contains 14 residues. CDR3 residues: CACQLTGGPDEQFF. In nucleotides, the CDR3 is TGTGCCTGTCAACTGACGGGAGGGCCAGATGAGCAGTTCTTC.

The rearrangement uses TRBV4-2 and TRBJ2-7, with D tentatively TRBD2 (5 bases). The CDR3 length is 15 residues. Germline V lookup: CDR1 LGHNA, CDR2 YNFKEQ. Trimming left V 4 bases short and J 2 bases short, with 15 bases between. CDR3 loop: CASSPTKDGTYEQYF. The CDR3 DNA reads TGTGCCAGCAGCCCGACGAAGGACGGGACCTACGAGCAGTACTTC.

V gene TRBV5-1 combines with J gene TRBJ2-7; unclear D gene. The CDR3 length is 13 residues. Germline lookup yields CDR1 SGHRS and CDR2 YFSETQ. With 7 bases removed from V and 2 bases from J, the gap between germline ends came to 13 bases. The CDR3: CASRVDHTYEQYF. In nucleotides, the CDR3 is TGCGCCAGCCGGGTGGATCATACCTACGAGCAGTACTTC.

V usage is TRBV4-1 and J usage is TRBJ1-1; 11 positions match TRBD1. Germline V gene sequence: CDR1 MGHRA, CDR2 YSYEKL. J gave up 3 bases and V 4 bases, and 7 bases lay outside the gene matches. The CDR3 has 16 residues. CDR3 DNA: TGCGCCAGCAGCCTATGGACAGGGGGCGGGTACACTGAAGCTTTCTTT. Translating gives CASSLWTGGGYTEAFF.

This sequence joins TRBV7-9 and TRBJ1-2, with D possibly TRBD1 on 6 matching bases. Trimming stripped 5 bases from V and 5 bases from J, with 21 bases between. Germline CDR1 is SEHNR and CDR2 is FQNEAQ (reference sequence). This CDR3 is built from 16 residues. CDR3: CASSASTGRELYGYTF. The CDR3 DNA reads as TGTGCCAGCAGCGCAAGTACAGGGCGTGAGTTATATGGCTACACCTTC.

The CDR3 is CASSGRVIGGYTF. CDR3 DNA sequence: TGTGCCAGCAGTGGCAGGGTGATAGGCGGCTACACCTTC. V usage is TRBV6-1 and J usage is TRBJ1-2; possible D gene TRBD1, 5 bases. Germline CDR1 and CDR2: MNHNS and SASEGT. V lost 4 bases to trimming and J lost 8 bases, with 14 bases between them. CDR3 size: 13 residues.

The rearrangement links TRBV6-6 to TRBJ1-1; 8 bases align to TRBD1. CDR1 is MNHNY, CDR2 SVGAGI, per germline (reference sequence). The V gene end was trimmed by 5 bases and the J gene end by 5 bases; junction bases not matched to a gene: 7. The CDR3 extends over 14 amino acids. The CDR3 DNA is TGTGCCAGCAGTGACAGGGGAAAGGTGACTGAAGCTTTCTTT. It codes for CASSDRGKVTEAFF.

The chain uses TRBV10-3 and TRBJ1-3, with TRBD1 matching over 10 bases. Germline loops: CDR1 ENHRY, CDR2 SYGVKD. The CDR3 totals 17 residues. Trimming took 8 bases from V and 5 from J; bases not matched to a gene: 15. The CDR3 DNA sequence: TGTGCCATCGGAGCCGGGACAGGGGTTCTGAGGAGAAACACCATATATTTT. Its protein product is CAIGAGTGVLRRNTIYF.

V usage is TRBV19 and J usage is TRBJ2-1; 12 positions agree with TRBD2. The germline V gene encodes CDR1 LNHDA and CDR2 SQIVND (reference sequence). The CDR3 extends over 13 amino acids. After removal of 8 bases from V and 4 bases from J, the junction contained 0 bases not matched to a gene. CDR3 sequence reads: CASGLAGYNEQFF. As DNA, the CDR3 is TGTGCCAGTGGACTAGCGGGGTACAATGAGCAGTTCTTC.